This T cell receptor beta chain was recovered during a study of blood T cell repertoires in COVID-19 (dated by TCRdb to the early 2020s). Background on the whole study: Collaborator samples came from the United States, Italy and Spain and covered acute and convalescent phases of COVID-19. The prospective study material was composed of cDNA or gDNA derived from T cells, B-cell-depleted T cells, or PBMCs. The dataset comprised deeply sampled blood TCRbeta repertoires from subjects exposed to, actively infected with, or recovered from COVID-19. The repertoires were made available in a free public database intended to serve as a resource for research on the immune response to SARS-CoV-2. Samples were obtained from the ongoing ImmuneRACE study (first 160 participants) and from over 1,000 subjects provided by 6 global collaborators. A de-identified subject ID, COVID-19 status, age in years and sex were almost always included in the sample metadata. Where HLA class I and class II types were available, the types were taken from metadata supplied by the sample provider, not from assay-based typing.

The immunoSEQ Assay, a bias-controlled multiplex PCR, was used to amplify TCRbeta CDR3 regions from genomic DNA. As for the original processing: Within the assay, amplification of reference gene primers was used to estimate how many nucleated cells each sample contained. To quantify the absolute abundance of each unique TCRbeta CDR3 rearrangement, sequence reads were collapsed and filtered. For each sample, productive Simpson clonality was calculated as the square root of Simpson's diversity index over productive rearrangements. TCRdb holds this immuneACCESS table with in-frame rearrangements only. Some clones are missing; in checked studies, unresolved V genes explain under half, and the rest has no known cause. The DNA gave D and trimming, while V, J and clone size come from that table. This sample comprises 120,000 to 150,000 clones, around 84% of them detected only once. The leading ten clones occupy less than 6% of the sample.

As concerns this clone: There is no known antigen for this receptor. It has no much larger one-base neighbor in the sample; base qualities were not kept.

Paper-wide results and their limitations: The quantity of clinical and demographic metadata differed by source and by participant and was supplied without curation.

Participants in the prospective study were enrolled through a virtual design, were aged about 18 to 100 years, and lived in approximately 25 United States geographic areas. Cohort assignment in the prospective study relied on participant-reported clinical history from a screening survey and a study questionnaire. Exposed participants had been in contact, within 2 weeks of entering the study, with a person who had a PCR-confirmed or clinician-diagnosed case of COVID-19. Each participant in the prospective study had whole blood, serum and a nasopharyngeal or oropharyngeal swab collected by mobile phlebotomists. Participants in the prospective study had the option to provide additional blood draws and questionnaires over an approximately 2-month period. Before DNA extraction, prospective study blood samples were shipped either frozen or at room temperature. This receptor was identified in a woman in her forties or fifties who had been exposed to COVID-19. Sequenced input: PBMCs or T cells enriched from blood (not recorded which).

The CDR3 here reads CASSLYGGPVYEQYF. The nucleotide sequence reads TGTGCCAGCAGCCTTTATGGAGGGCCCGTTTACGAGCAGTACTTC. Rearrangement joined TRBV28 to TRBJ2-7; the D gene is perhaps TRBD2, from 6 matching bases. Trimming costs V 6 bases and J 4 bases, and their ends lie 19 bases apart. From cysteine to phenylalanine, the CDR3 is 15 amino acids long. The sequence is cut down to CDR3 DNA, 45 bases in frame from base 1. CDR1 and CDR2 are read off the germline V gene as MDHEN and SYDVKM.